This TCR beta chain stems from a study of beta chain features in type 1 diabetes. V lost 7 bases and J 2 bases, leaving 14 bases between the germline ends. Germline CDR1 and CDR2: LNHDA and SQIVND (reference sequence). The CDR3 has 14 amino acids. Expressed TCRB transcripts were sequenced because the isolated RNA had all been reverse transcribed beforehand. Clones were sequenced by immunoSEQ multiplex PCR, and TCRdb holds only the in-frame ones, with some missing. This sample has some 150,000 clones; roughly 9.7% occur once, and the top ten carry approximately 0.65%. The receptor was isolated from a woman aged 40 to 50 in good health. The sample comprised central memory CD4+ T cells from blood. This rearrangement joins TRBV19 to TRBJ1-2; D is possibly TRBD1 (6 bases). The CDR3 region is CASTQGQGNYGYTF. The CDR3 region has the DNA TGTGCCAGTACTCAGGGGCAGGGGAACTATGGCTACACCTTC.